Below, 21 T cell receptor beta chains from the same sample are listed, as sequenced in a study of monozygotic twins with inflammatory bowel disease. TCRdb reprocessed the 5' RACE reads; each CDR3 protein has one entry and no DNA is given. Its table lists 190,000 or so distinct CDR3 sequences. Input material: blood. These receptors all stem from a human donor with ulcerative colitis or Crohn's disease, or a healthy co-twin of an affected twin (not recorded which).

CDR3 region: CASSLAERGNGELFF. The chain combines TRBV12-3 or TRBV12-4 with TRBJ2-2; the D call from TCRdb, TRBD1, cannot be confirmed without DNA. This CDR3 comprises 15 residues.

This chain joins TRBV5-5 and TRBJ2-5; TCRdb returns TRBD2, unconfirmable since there is no DNA. This CDR3 has 17 residues. The germline V gene encodes CDR1 SGHKS and CDR2 YYEKEE (reference sequence). The CDR3: CASSFRRLAGGVETQYF.

V is TRBV6-5 and J is TRBJ2-5; TCRdb outputs TRBD1, but without DNA this stays unchecked. This CDR3 region has 13 residues. The germline gives CDR1 MNHEY, CDR2 SVGAGI. The CDR3 region is CASSYTGGETQYF.

V gene TRBV2 combines with J gene TRBJ2-1. The germline gives CDR1 SNHLY, CDR2 FYNNEI. The CDR3 has 14 amino acids. CDR3 sequence: CASMRGTSYNEQFF. The entire variable domain, with the rest obtained from reference TRBV2 and TRBJ2-1, is as follows: EPEVTQTPSHQVTQMGQEVILRCVPISNHLYFYWYRQILGQKVEFLVSFYNNEISEKSEIFDDQFSVERPDGSNFTLKIRSTKLEDSAMYFCASMRGTSYNEQFFGPGTRLTVL.

The gene calls are TRBV5-1 and TRBJ1-4; the TCRdb call, TRBD1, lacks DNA for checking. The length of the CDR3 is 14 residues. CDR1 and CDR2 (germline): SGHRS, YFSETQ. The CDR3 loop reads CASTMGDRNEKLFF.

This CDR3 reads CASSQEGSINYGYTF. This chain connects TRBV4-1 to TRBJ1-2. The CDR3 spans 15 residues. CDR1 and CDR2 from the germline V gene are MGHRA and YSYEKL.

The rearrangement uses TRBV5-1 and TRBJ2-2; TCRdb picks TRBD1, but there is no DNA to check that call. The CDR3 loop spans 18 amino acids. CDR1 SGHRS and CDR2 YFSETQ come from the germline V gene. CDR3 region: CASSSGRGIGSNTGELFF.

The chain carries TRBV12-3 or TRBV12-4 and TRBJ2-2; TCRdb designates TRBD2, a call that cannot be tested without DNA. The CDR3 has 18 amino acids. The CDR3 sequence: CASSLYLEGLANTGELFF.

The V gene is TRBV20-1, the J gene TRBJ1-1; there is no DNA to check the TCRdb D call of TRBD1. This CDR3 is 12 amino acids long. The V gene's germline CDR1 is DFQATT and CDR2 SNEGSKA (reference sequence). CDR3 sequence reads: CSARRERTEAFF.

V and J are TRBV6-5 and TRBJ1-1. Germline V gives CDR1 MNHEY, CDR2 SVGAGI. This CDR3 has 13 amino acids. The CDR3: CASRPNGNTEAFF.

The chain carries TRBV5-4 and TRBJ2-3; TCRdb selects TRBD1, and the lack of DNA leaves this call unchecked. The germline V gene has CDR1 SGHNT and CDR2 YYREEE (reference sequence). The CDR3 extends over 14 amino acids. CDR3: CASRDRGARNTQYF.

The chain joins TRBV7-9 to TRBJ1-1; TCRdb's D call of TRBD1 is untestable without DNA. The CDR3 extends over 17 amino acids. The germline CDR1 and CDR2 sequences are SEHNR and FQNEAQ (reference sequence). CDR3 residues: CASTVGMAGGTNTEAFF.

The chain is built from TRBV10-3 and TRBJ2-1; TCRdb's D gene call, TRBD2, goes unchecked for lack of DNA. CDR1 is ENHRY and CDR2 is SYGVKD in the germline V gene. The CDR3 has 16 residues. The CDR3 spells CAISDYPSRVYNEQFF.

The chain is built from TRBV7-2 and TRBJ1-4. The germline V gene encodes CDR1 SGHTA and CDR2 FQGNSA. The CDR3 covers 15 residues. The CDR3: CASSPSLATNEKLFF.

The chain carries TRBV10-1 and TRBJ2-7; TCRdb proposes TRBD2, but this gene call is untestable without DNA. Germline CDR1 is WNHNN and CDR2 is SYGVQD (reference sequence). The length of the CDR3 is 13 residues. CDR3 in amino acids: CASSESSVDEQYF.

The chain carries TRBV7-2 and TRBJ2-2. CDR3 length equals 15 residues. Germline CDR1 reads SGHTA; CDR2 reads FQGNSA. CDR3: CASSSRAANTGELFF.

J is TRBJ1-1 and V is TRBV5-1. Germline V gene data show CDR1 as SGHRS and CDR2 as YFSETQ. CDR3 length: 15 amino acids. CDR3 in amino acids: CASSLYGNKNTEAFF.

The J gene is TRBJ1-2, the V gene TRBV15; TCRdb proposes TRBD1, but this gene call is untestable without DNA. The CDR3 has 15 residues. Per germline, CDR1 LNHNV and CDR2 YYDKDF (reference sequence). CDR3: CATSRARQGTDGYTF. The full variable domain, its missing parts supplied by reference TRBV15 and TRBJ1-2, is DAMVIQNPRYQVTQFGKPVTLSCSQTLNHNVMYWYQQKSSQAPKLLFHYYDKDFNNEADTPDNFQSRRPNTSFCFLDIRSPGLGDTAMYLCATSRARQGTDGYTFGSGTRLTVV.

The rearrangement joins TRBV6-5 to TRBJ1-2; absent DNA, TCRdb's TRBD1 call cannot be checked. Germline V gene sequence: CDR1 MNHEY, CDR2 SVGAGI. The CDR3 contains 15 residues. CDR3 sequence reads: CASGGERTGGSGYTF.

The V call is TRBV6-1, the J call TRBJ2-5; TCRdb's D call of TRBD1 is untestable without DNA. CDR3 size: 14 residues. The V gene's germline CDR1 is MNHNS and CDR2 SASEGT. The CDR3 protein is CASSRTRGQETQYF.

The chain combines TRBV12-3 or TRBV12-4 with TRBJ1-4. The CDR3 totals 14 residues. CDR3 in amino acids: CASSLAPTNEKLFF.